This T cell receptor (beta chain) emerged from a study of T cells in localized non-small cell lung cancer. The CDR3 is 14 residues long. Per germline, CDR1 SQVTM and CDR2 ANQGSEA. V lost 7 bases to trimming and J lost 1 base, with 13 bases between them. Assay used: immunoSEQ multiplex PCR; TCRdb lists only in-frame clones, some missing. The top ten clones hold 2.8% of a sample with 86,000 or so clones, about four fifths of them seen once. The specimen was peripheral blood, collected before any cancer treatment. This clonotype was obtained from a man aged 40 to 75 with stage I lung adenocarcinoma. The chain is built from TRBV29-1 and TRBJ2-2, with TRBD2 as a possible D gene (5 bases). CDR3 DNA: TGCAGCGCCGCGAACGGGGAGAACACCGGGGAGCTGTTTTTT. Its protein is CSAANGENTGELFF.